The rows below give T cell receptor beta chains drawn from one sample of a study of beta chain features in type 1 diabetes. Method: immunoSEQ multiplex PCR; TCRdb's copy keeps in-frame clones and lacks some. The sample lists a few hundred thousand clones; 20% to 25% were seen once. Source material: naive CD4+ T cells from blood. The receptor set was obtained from a woman in her twenties or thirties with type 1 diabetes. The conserved cysteine and the conserved F or W are not part of the CDR3 here.

V	J	CDR3
TRBV18	TRBJ1-2	ASSPRTGGDGYT
TRBV30	TRBJ2-2	AWRRTSGRFGGELF
TRBV25-1	TRBJ1-4	ASSSQVNEKLF
TRBV19	TRBJ1-1	ASSMRVTGANTEAF
TRBV19	TRBJ2-5	ASSIIQNQETQY
TRBV5-1	TRBJ2-3	ASSLGQSLTQY
TRBV4-1	TRBJ2-1	ASSQSSEQF
TRBV5-1	TRBJ2-1	ASTPWGVAGVDEQF
TRBV5-4	TRBJ2-1	ASSAGPREQF
TRBV19	TRBJ2-1	ASRKGGSGSSNEQF
TRBV7-3	TRBJ2-2	ASSLLNTGELF
TRBV5-1	TRBJ2-3	ASSFNRQGSWY
TRBV6-5	TRBJ1-2	ASRLDGAYGYT
TRBV11-3	TRBJ2-1	ASSLLLVTEQF
TRBV29-1	TRBJ2-1	SAEASGTNEQF
TRBV29-1	TRBJ2-1	SAERGGNEQF
TRBV25-1	TRBJ1-4	ASSDTGGEGVYEKLF
TRBV6-5	TRBJ2-6	LRQGCVSGANVLT
TRBV5-1	TRBJ2-2	ASSLASGRAGELF
TRBV5-4	TRBJ1-1	ASRRGTGSNTEAF
TRBV9	TRBJ2-6	ASSLLAGGLSGANVLT
TRBV6-1	TRBJ1-5	ASSEAGSTDSNQPQH
TRBV29-1	TRBJ2-3	SVGGKVSTDTQY
TRBV30	TRBJ2-7	AWSRTGSYEQY
TRBV5-4	TRBJ2-1	ASSLETGEQF
TRBV7-8	TRBJ2-6	ASSLPPGGSGANVLT
TRBV4-1	TRBJ2-7	ASSQEVGKRYEQY
TRBV7-9	TRBJ2-7	ASSSGGTRGEQY
TRBV14	TRBJ2-1	ASSRFTLTVAGNEQF
TRBV6-5	TRBJ1-2	ASSSTFFQATYGYT
TRBV30	TRBJ2-3	AWRDSSSTDTQY
TRBV29-1	TRBJ1-2	SVDVGDGYT
TRBV6-6	TRBJ1-5	ASSKQGGDQPQH
TRBV2	TRBJ2-6	ASSVDRGYNSGANVLT
TRBV30	TRBJ2-1	AWSRLSTYEQF
TRBV5-4	TRBJ1-1	ASSFPTGSTGAF
TRBV4-2	TRBJ1-1	ASSQDPPGNTEAF
TRBV30	TRBJ1-2	AWSRTRTGANYGYT
TRBV7-3	TRBJ2-3	ASSQEHTDTQY